This passage covers 15 T cell receptor beta chains from one sample sequenced in a study of T-cell memory formation after mild COVID-19. TCRdb processed the 5' RACE reads anew with MiXCR; each CDR3 protein has one entry. Of 220,000 or so distinct CDR3 sequences in the sample, around 9.1% were seen once. What was sequenced was PBMCs or a T cell subset sorted from them (not recorded which). The source of these receptors is a man between 18 and 35 years old who had mild COVID-19 (a few samples of this study predate the infection). Cell type and time point are not known.

This clonotype showed up many times. The chain links TRBV4-1 to TRBJ1-4, with D unresolved. Trimming took off 4 bases at V and 12 bases at J, with 18 bases between the two ends. Germline CDR1 reads MGHRA; CDR2 reads YSYEKL. The CDR3 covers 14 residues. The CDR3: CASSPVDGEWELFF. CDR3 nucleotides: TGCGCCAGCAGCCCCGTGGACGGCGAATGGGAACTGTTTTTT.

The chain combines TRBV20-1 with TRBJ1-1; possibly TRBD1 for D (5 bases). V was pared by 3 bases and J by 2 bases, with 13 bases between. This CDR3 is built from 14 residues. The V gene's germline CDR1 is DFQATT and CDR2 SNEGSKA (reference sequence). The CDR3 DNA is TGCAGTGCTAGGGCCGGGGGAGTCAACACTGAAGCTTTCTTT. Its protein is CSARAGGVNTEAFF.

This chain links TRBV10-3 with TRBJ1-5, with 7 bases identical to TRBD1. The V gene's germline CDR1 is ENHRY and CDR2 SYGVKD. CDR3 length: 14 amino acids. With V trimmed by 10 bases and J by 7 bases, 13 bases remained unmatched. Here the CDR3 reads CATTPEGAGQPQHF. The CDR3 region has the DNA TGTGCCACCACCCCAGAGGGGGCTGGACAGCCCCAGCATTTT.

In this sample, this clonotype turned up a few times. The chain couples TRBV18 to TRBJ2-2, with 14 bases lining up with TRBD2. The V gene end was trimmed by 5 bases and the J gene end by 3 bases; junction bases not matched to a gene: 8. This CDR3 contains 18 residues. Germline values: CDR1 KGHSH, CDR2 LQKENI. CDR3 amino acids: CASSSRLAGGPDTGELFF. DNA of the CDR3: TGTGCCAGCTCATCCCGACTAGCGGGGGGGCCCGACACCGGGGAGCTGTTTTTT.

This clonotype came up a few times. This sequence joins TRBV11-2 and TRBJ1-2; D gene unclear. Germline V gene lookup returns CDR1 SGHAT and CDR2 FQNNGV. The CDR3 sequence is 13 residues long. The V gene lost 2 bases and the J gene lost 5 bases, with 9 bases spanning the gap. CDR3 protein: CASSLSQLYGYTF. In DNA, the CDR3 is TGTGCCAGCAGCTTATCACAGCTATATGGCTACACCTTC.

The chain has TRBV28 and TRBJ2-7; possible D gene TRBD1, 5 bases. Germline lookup yields CDR1 MDHEN and CDR2 SYDVKM. Deletions cut 6 bases from V and 0 bases from J, with 9 bases between. The CDR3 is made up of 13 amino acids. The CDR3 loop is CASSQGSSYEQYV. The CDR3 DNA follows: TGTGCCAGCAGCCAGGGTAGCTCCTACGAGCAGTACGTC.

The chain joins TRBV10-3 to TRBJ2-7; D unresolved. V shed 9 bases and J shed 5 bases, with 11 bases lying between them. Germline V gene lookup returns CDR1 ENHRY and CDR2 SYGVKD. The CDR3 consists of 11 residues. The CDR3 sequence is CAMGPLDEQYF. CDR3 nucleotide sequence: TGTGCCATGGGCCCGCTTGACGAGCAGTACTTC.

This clonotype was recorded many times. The V gene is TRBV20-1, the J gene TRBJ2-2; maybe TRBD1 (5 bases). V dropped 3 bases and J dropped 1 base, with 9 bases sitting between them. The CDR3 extends over 14 amino acids. CDR1 is DFQATT and CDR2 is SNEGSKA in the germline V gene (reference sequence). The DNA of the CDR3 is TGCAGTGCTAGTCGGCAGGGGAACACCGGGGAGCTGTTTTTT. Its translation is CSASRQGNTGELFF.

This clonotype was detected a few times. The chain recombines TRBV7-8 with TRBJ2-5; D is uncertain. V was clipped by 2 bases and J by 7 bases, with 17 bases between them. This CDR3 has 15 amino acids. CDR1 and CDR2 from the germline V gene are SGHVS and FQNEAQ. CDR3 DNA sequence: TGTGCCAGCAGCTTACGGTCTAGTGTTATTGGGACCCAGTACTTC. Its protein is CASSLRSSVIGTQYF.

By frequency in the sample, this clonotype is medium-sized. J is TRBJ2-2 and V is TRBV24-1; D gene unclear. Deletions cut 3 bases from V and 4 bases from J, with 11 bases between. CDR1 KGHDR and CDR2 SFDVKD come from the germline V gene. The CDR3 totals 15 residues. DNA of the CDR3: TGTGCCACCAGTGATAGGACCGAACCCACCGGGGAGCTGTTTTTT. Its translation is CATSDRTEPTGELFF.

This clonotype was detected only a few times. The V call is TRBV6-6, the J call TRBJ2-7; 7 nucleotides line up with TRBD2. Per the germline V gene, CDR1 is MNHNY and CDR2 is SVGAGI (reference sequence). V gave up 5 bases and J gave up 1 base; unmatched junction bases: 5. The CDR3 has 14 residues. The CDR3 DNA reads as TGTGCCAGCAGTGTATCTAGCGGTTCCTACGAGCAGTACGTC. It yields the protein CASSVSSGSYEQYV.

This clonotype appeared many times. The chain recombines TRBV29-1 with TRBJ1-5, with TRBD1 matching over 7 bases. This CDR3 is 13 amino acids long. Germline loops: CDR1 SQVTM, CDR2 ANQGSEA. V dropped 4 bases and J dropped 4; count of bases not matched to a gene: 4. CDR3 region: CSVAGQENQPQHF. The DNA of the CDR3 is TGCAGCGTTGCCGGACAGGAAAATCAGCCCCAGCATTTT. The variable domain in full, completed from reference TRBV29-1 and TRBJ1-5, reads SAVISQKPSRDICQRGTSLTIQCQVDSQVTMMFWYRQQPGQSLTLIATANQGSEATYESGFVIDKFPISRPNLTFSTLTVSNMSPEDSSIYLCSVAGQENQPQHFGDGTRLSIL.

The V gene is TRBV25-1, the J gene TRBJ2-3, with TRBD1 identical over 8 bases. J was trimmed by 2 bases and V by 1 base; bases with no gene match: 5. CDR3 length: 16 amino acids. Germline CDR1 is MGHDK and CDR2 is SYGVNS. CDR3 coding DNA: TGTGCCAGCAGTGAATTTGGGACAGGAAACACAGATACGCAGTATTTT. Its protein product is CASSEFGTGNTDTQYF.

The CDR3 DNA reads as TGTGCCAGCACAGGTGCTACCAATTTCAATCAGCCCCAGCATTTT. Translated, it gives CASTGATNFNQPQHF. The chain combines TRBV6-1 with TRBJ1-5; D is uncertain. The CDR3 extends over 15 amino acids. Germline V gene data show CDR1 as MNHNS and CDR2 as SASEGT. V was trimmed by 7 bases and J by 3 bases, leaving 16 bases between them.

This chain connects TRBV7-4 to TRBJ1-5; D is possibly TRBD1 (6 bases). Germline V lookup: CDR1 SGHVT, CDR2 SQSDAQ. V lost 4 bases and J 4 bases, leaving 14 bases between the germline ends. This CDR3 has 15 amino acids. The CDR3: CASSSRGGDNQPQHF. CDR3 bases: TGTGCCAGCAGCTCCCGAGGGGGAGATAATCAGCCCCAGCATTTT.